This is a list of T cell receptor beta chains from one sample in a study of shared clonotypes between healthy human individuals. Assay used: immunoSEQ multiplex PCR; TCRdb lists only in-frame clones, some missing. There are a few million clones in the sample; roughly 95% occur only once, and 0.1% to 0.15% lies in the top ten. Sequencing used naive CD4+ T cells sorted from blood. Receptors were obtained from a man younger than 30 in good health. The CDR3 runs from the conserved cysteine through the conserved F or W. D genes are given only for firm matches. Size is omitted from some rows. Given values are once, few, many or a class for expanded clones.

d_gene | j_gene | abundance | v_gene | CDR3aa | CDR3nt
- | TRBJ1-4 | - | TRBV6-5 | CASGRGLDEKLFF | TGTGCCAGCGGACGGGGCTTGGATGAAAAACTGTTTTTT
- | TRBJ2-2 | - | TRBV2 | CASSEEQAGELFF | TGTGCCAGCAGTGAAGAACAGGCCGGGGAGCTGTTTTTT
TRBD2 | TRBJ2-7 | - | TRBV10-3 | CACGSSYEQYF | TGTGCCTGCGGGAGCTCCTACGAGCAGTACTTC
- | TRBJ1-1 | - | TRBV10-3 | CAISEGKPTEAFF | TGTGCCATCAGTGAGGGTAAGCCCACTGAAGCTTTCTTT
- | TRBJ1-4 | - | TRBV5-5 | CASSLNQAREKLFF | TGTGCCAGCAGCTTGAACCAAGCAAGGGAAAAACTGTTTTTT
- | TRBJ1-2 | - | TRBV2 | CASSVGFQGLLGYTF | TGTGCCAGCAGTGTGGGATTTCAAGGACTATTAGGCTACACCTTC
TRBD2 | TRBJ2-1 | - | TRBV18 | CASSKSSPTGGRDEQFF | TGTGCCAGCTCAAAATCATCCCCAACGGGGGGGCGAGATGAGCAGTTCTTC
TRBD1 | TRBJ1-2 | - | TRBV18 | CASSPTGGVEYGYTF | TGTGCCAGCTCACCTACAGGGGGAGTAGAATATGGCTACACCTTC
- | TRBJ2-3 | once | TRBV5-6 | CASSLVRLVPDTQYF | TGTGCCAGCAGCTTGGTACGACTAGTTCCAGATACGCAGTATTTT
- | TRBJ1-3 | - | TRBV5-1 | CASMDGNTIYF | TGCGCCAGTATGGACGGAAACACCATATATTTT
- | TRBJ1-5 | once | TRBV5-1 | CASSPLDSLNQPQHF | TGCGCCAGCAGCCCCCTGGACAGCCTTAATCAGCCCCAGCATTTT
TRBD1 | TRBJ1-2 | - | TRBV27 | CASRGQGINYGYTF | TGTGCCAGCAGAGGACAGGGAATTAACTATGGCTACACCTTC
TRBD1 | TRBJ2-7 | - | TRBV29-1 | CSVVIGQGREQYF | TGCAGCGTTGTTATAGGACAGGGACGAGAGCAGTACTTC
TRBD2 | TRBJ2-7 | - | TRBV27 | CASSPYSGSTYEQYF | TGTGCCAGCAGTCCATATAGCGGGAGCACGTACGAGCAGTACTTC
- | TRBJ1-6 | - | TRBV9 | CASSGPGTPLHF | TGTGCCAGCAGCGGGCCCGGAACACCCCTCCACTTT
TRBD1 | TRBJ1-6 | - | TRBV6-5 | CASSYSGQGNSPLHF | TGTGCCAGCAGTTACTCGGGACAGGGAAATTCACCCCTCCACTTT
- | TRBJ2-7 | - | TRBV7-2 | CASSLAGGFDEQYF | TGTGCCAGCAGCTTAGCGGGAGGTTTTGACGAGCAGTACTTC
- | TRBJ1-5 | few | TRBV6-1 | CASSEAPRGQPQHF | TGTGCCAGCAGTGAGGCTCCAAGGGGGCAGCCCCAGCATTTT
- | TRBJ1-2 | - | TRBV6-6 | CASSYGTALRDGYTF | TGTGCCAGCAGTTACGGTACAGCCCTAAGGGATGGCTACACCTTC
TRBD1 | TRBJ1-2 | once | TRBV7-2 | CASAPGETGAAGYTF | TGTGCCAGCGCTCCTGGCGAAACAGGGGCGGCTGGCTACACCTTC
- | TRBJ1-2 | - | TRBV19 | CASSPAQGKMLGYGYTF | TGTGCCAGTAGTCCAGCCCAGGGGAAGATGTTGGGGTATGGCTACACCTTC
- | TRBJ1-2 | - | TRBV4-2 | CASSQYPDSSYGYTF | TGTGCCAGCAGCCAGTACCCGGACAGCAGTTATGGCTACACCTTC
TRBD1 | TRBJ2-1 | - | TRBV11-2 | CASSTRTGRGEQFF | TGTGCCAGCAGCACCCGGACAGGCCGAGGGGAGCAGTTCTTC
- | TRBJ1-5 | - | TRBV5-8 | CASSSTNSNQPQHF | TGTGCCAGCAGCTCGACAAATAGCAATCAGCCCCAGCATTTT
- | TRBJ2-1 | - | TRBV9 | CASSKDVWTHNEQFF | TGTGCCAGCAGCAAGGACGTCTGGACCCACAATGAGCAGTTCTTC
- | TRBJ1-1 | - | TRBV18 | CASSPSPNTEAFF | TGTGCCAGCTCACCATCCCCCAACACTGAAGCTTTCTTT
TRBD1 | TRBJ1-5 | few | TRBV28 | CASRLIRGRGNQPQHF | TGTGCCAGCAGACTAATCAGGGGGCGAGGCAATCAGCCCCAGCATTTT
TRBD1 | TRBJ2-2 | once | TRBV4-3 | CASSQDYRGKTGELFF | TGCGCCAGCAGCCAAGATTACAGGGGAAAGACCGGGGAGCTGTTTTTT
TRBD1 | TRBJ1-2 | - | TRBV28 | CASRRQGNNYGYTF | TGTGCCAGCAGACGACAGGGGAATAACTATGGCTACACCTTC
TRBD1 | TRBJ2-7 | - | TRBV5-6 | CASSSKRQGWGEQYF | TGTGCCAGCAGCTCAAAAAGACAGGGATGGGGCGAGCAGTACTTC
TRBD2 | TRBJ2-3 | - | TRBV30 | CAWRIAGITDTQYF | TGTGCCTGGAGAATAGCGGGGATAACAGATACGCAGTATTTT
- | TRBJ1-2 | - | TRBV29-1 | CSVDGESRGYGYTF | TGCAGCGTTGATGGGGAAAGCAGGGGCTATGGCTACACCTTC
- | TRBJ1-2 | - | TRBV10-3 | CAIAWNDGYTF | TGTGCCATCGCTTGGAACGATGGCTACACCTTC
- | TRBJ2-7 | - | TRBV4-1 | CASSQDLLASYEQYF | TGCGCCAGCAGCCAAGATCTACTAGCTTCCTACGAGCAGTACTTC
TRBD2 | TRBJ2-5 | - | TRBV10-3 | CAISRREGGETQYF | TGTGCCATCAGTAGGCGGGAGGGTGGGGAGACCCAGTACTTC
TRBD1 | TRBJ2-2 | - | TRBV2 | CASRGQSTGELFF | TGTGCCAGCAGGGGACAGAGCACCGGGGAGCTGTTTTTT
- | TRBJ1-5 | - | TRBV7-2 | CASSLGGGPPQHF | TGTGCCAGCAGCTTAGGAGGGGGACCGCCCCAGCATTTT
- | TRBJ1-5 | - | TRBV30 | CAWSTGKGGNQPQHF | TGTGCCTGGAGTACCGGAAAGGGCGGGAATCAGCCCCAGCATTTT
TRBD1 | TRBJ1-2 | - | TRBV4-3 | CASSQDATGQGFFGYTF | TGCGCCAGCAGCCAAGATGCTACGGGACAGGGATTTTTTGGCTACACCTTC
- | TRBJ1-5 | - | TRBV28 | CASSLMRQPQHF | TGTGCCAGCAGTTTAATGCGGCAGCCCCAGCATTTT
TRBD2 | TRBJ2-7 | - | TRBV7-2 | CASDLSGTSGRASEQYF | TGTGCCAGCGACTTAAGTGGGACTAGCGGGAGGGCCAGCGAGCAGTACTTC
- | TRBJ1-5 | once | TRBV27 | CASSLRAGSLNQPQHF | TGTGCCAGCAGTTTACGGGCAGGGAGTCTCAATCAGCCCCAGCATTTT
TRBD2 | TRBJ2-3 | - | TRBV2 | CASSGWAGDGTDTQYF | TGTGCCAGCAGTGGTTGGGCGGGGGACGGCACAGATACGCAGTATTTT
TRBD2 | TRBJ2-1 | - | TRBV5-1 | CASSLEGRVNEQFF | TGCGCCAGCAGCTTGGAAGGGAGGGTCAATGAGCAGTTCTTC
- | TRBJ1-4 | - | TRBV5-5 | CASSLEGTNEKLFF | TGTGCCAGCAGCTTGGAGGGAACTAATGAAAAACTGTTTTTT
- | TRBJ1-3 | once | TRBV5-1 | CASSLRLSVSSGNTIYF | TGCGCCAGCAGCCTCCGACTCAGCGTGAGCTCTGGAAACACCATATATTTT
- | TRBJ1-1 | - | TRBV2 | CASSKDGLNTEAFF | TGTGCCAGCAGTAAGGACGGACTGAACACTGAAGCTTTCTTT
TRBD1 | TRBJ1-5 | - | TRBV6-6 | CASSSPHDRGKQPQHF | TGTGCCAGCAGTTCCCCCCACGACAGGGGGAAACAGCCCCAGCATTTT
TRBD1 | TRBJ2-4 | - | TRBV4-3 | CASSQAGQGENIQYF | TGCGCCAGCAGCCAAGCCGGACAGGGGGAAAACATTCAGTACTTC
- | TRBJ2-1 | - | TRBV4-1 | CASSQASSTRQFF | TGCGCCAGCAGCCAGGCGAGTAGCACGCGACAGTTCTTC
TRBD1 | TRBJ2-4 | - | TRBV7-8 | CASSLAKGQQNIQYF | TGTGCCAGCAGCTTAGCGAAGGGACAGCAAAACATTCAGTACTTC
- | TRBJ2-5 | - | TRBV6-5 | CASSYGLAPQETQYF | TGTGCCAGCAGTTATGGTCTCGCCCCCCAAGAGACCCAGTACTTC